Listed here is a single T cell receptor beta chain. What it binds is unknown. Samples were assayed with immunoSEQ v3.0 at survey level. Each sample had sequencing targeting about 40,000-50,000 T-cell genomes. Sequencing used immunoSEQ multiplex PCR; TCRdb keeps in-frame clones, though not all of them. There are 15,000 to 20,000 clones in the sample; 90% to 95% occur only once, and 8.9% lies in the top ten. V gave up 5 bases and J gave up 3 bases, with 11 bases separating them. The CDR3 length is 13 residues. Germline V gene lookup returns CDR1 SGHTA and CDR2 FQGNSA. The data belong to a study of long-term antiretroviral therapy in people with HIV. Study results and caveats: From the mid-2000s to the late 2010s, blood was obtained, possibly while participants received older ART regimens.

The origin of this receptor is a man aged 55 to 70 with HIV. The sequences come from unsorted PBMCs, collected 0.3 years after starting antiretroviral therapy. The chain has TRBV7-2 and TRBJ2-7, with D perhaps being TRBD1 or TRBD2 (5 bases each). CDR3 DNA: TGTGCCAGCAGCGTGGGACGGATCTACGAGCAGTACTTC. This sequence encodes CASSVGRIYEQYF.